The 12 T cell receptor beta chains in this list originate from one sample, sequenced in a study of T cell changes during pregnancy in multiple sclerosis. Assay: immunoSEQ multiplex PCR; the TCRdb copy retains only in-frame clones and omits some. In the table there are over 90,000 clones, approximately 90% of which are singletons. The sample in question was peripheral blood, obtained before pregnancy. The receptors come from a female donor with multiple sclerosis, enrolled in a pregnancy study.

This chain joins TRBV27 and TRBJ2-2; maybe TRBD1 (6 bases). The V gene lost 6 bases and the J gene lost 6 bases, with 14 bases spanning the gap. Germline CDR1 and CDR2: MNHEY and SMNVEV (reference sequence). The CDR3 runs 14 residues. The CDR3 sequence: CASRNYRVAGELFF. For the CDR3, the DNA is TGTGCCAGCAGGAATTACAGGGTCGCCGGGGAGCTGTTTTTT.

CDR3 coding DNA: TGTGCCAGCAGCTTAGATCGCGGGGGAGACGAGCAGTACTTC. Its translation is CASSLDRGGDEQYF. The chain is built from TRBV11-2 and TRBJ2-7; 7 bases agree with TRBD2. Germline loops: CDR1 SGHAT, CDR2 FQNNGV. V was pared by 0 bases and J by 5 bases, with 4 bases of the junction left unmatched. The CDR3 contains 14 residues.

The J gene is TRBJ1-3, the V gene TRBV10-3, with TRBD1 matching 7 bases. Unmatched junction bases numbered 13, after V lost 4 bases and J lost 4 bases. The germline V gene has CDR1 ENHRY and CDR2 SYGVKD. The CDR3 runs to 17 residues. The CDR3 nucleotides read TGTGCCATCAGTGCCGCCAAGGCAGGGGGATTCGGAAACACCATATATTTT. Translating gives CAISAAKAGGFGNTIYF.

The V call is TRBV19, the J call TRBJ2-3; a possible D gene is TRBD2 (5 bases). Trimming removed 8 bases from V and 0 bases from J, with 15 bases in between. Germline lookup yields CDR1 LNHDA and CDR2 SQIVND (reference sequence). The CDR3 is 15 amino acids. CDR3 DNA: TGTGCCAGTTCACAAGGGCGGAGGAGCACAGATACGCAGTATTTT. Translated: CASSQGRRSTDTQYF.

This clone is categorized as medium-sized. The genes are TRBV9 and TRBJ1-1; possibly TRBD1 for D (5 bases). Germline V gene data show CDR1 as SGDLS and CDR2 as YYNGEE. The CDR3 extends over 14 amino acids. Deletions cut 5 bases from V and 1 base from J, with 12 bases between. The CDR3 nucleotides read TGTGCCAGCAGTAAGGGGTACAGGAACACTGAAGCTTTCTTT. It yields the protein CASSKGYRNTEAFF.

CDR3: CASSASGGGHNEQFF. The CDR3 nucleotides read TGCGCCAGCAGCGCCTCAGGGGGCGGCCACAATGAGCAGTTCTTC. J is TRBJ2-1 and V is TRBV5-1; 8 bases map to TRBD1. Trimming took 4 bases from V and 5 from J; bases not matched to a gene: 8. CDR3 length: 15 amino acids. Germline V gives CDR1 SGHRS, CDR2 YFSETQ.

The chain links TRBV12-5 to TRBJ1-6; TRBD1 aligns across 7 bases. V lost 3 bases and J lost 3; bases outside the gene matches: 11. The CDR3 length is 18 residues. Per germline, CDR1 LGHNT and CDR2 FRNRAP. The CDR3 here is CASGLTRDSTIYNSPLHF. The CDR3 DNA reads TGTGCTAGTGGTTTAACTCGGGACAGCACAATCTATAATTCACCCCTCCACTTT.

The chain combines TRBV5-5 with TRBJ1-2, with no clear D. Per germline, CDR1 SGHKS and CDR2 YYEKEE (reference sequence). This CDR3 spans 11 amino acids. Trimming cost V 4 bases and J 3 bases, with 4 bases left between them. Here the CDR3 DNA reads TGTGCCAGCAGCCAGTACTATGGCTACACCTTC. Translating gives CASSQYYGYTF.

The J gene is TRBJ2-7, the V gene TRBV5-1, with TRBD1 matching over 10 bases. The CDR3 sequence is 18 residues long. Germline V CDR1 and CDR2: SGHRS, YFSETQ. V shed 4 bases and J 5 bases; nucleotides not matched to a gene: 18. CDR3: CASSPNPGTGVIVDEQYF. CDR3 coding DNA: TGCGCCAGCAGCCCTAACCCCGGGACAGGGGTTATAGTGGACGAGCAGTACTTC.

The rearrangement uses TRBV5-1 and TRBJ2-7; TRBD2 matches at 13 bases. CDR1 is SGHRS and CDR2 is YFSETQ in the germline V gene. This CDR3 contains 15 residues. Germline trimming cut 4 bases from V and 3 bases from J; bases unmatched to any gene: 4. This CDR3 reads CASSKGLAGDYEQYF. The CDR3, as DNA: TGCGCCAGCAGCAAAGGACTAGCGGGAGACTACGAGCAGTACTTC.

The chain carries TRBV30 and TRBJ2-7; 9 bases fit TRBD2. CDR1 is GTSNPN and CDR2 is SVGIG in the germline V gene (reference sequence). V lost 4 bases and J lost 7; bases outside the gene matches: 8. The CDR3 extends over 13 amino acids. This CDR3 reads CAWNSGSAWEQYF. DNA for the CDR3: TGTGCCTGGAATAGCGGGAGCGCATGGGAGCAGTACTTC.

This chain uses TRBV27 with TRBJ1-4, with D tentatively TRBD1 (5 bases). Germline CDR1 is MNHEY and CDR2 is SMNVEV (reference sequence). V was cut by 8 bases and J by 0 bases, with 13 bases left in between. There are 15 residues in the CDR3. The CDR3 nucleotides are TGTGCCAGCTCCTCATGGGGGGCAACTAATGAAAAACTGTTTTTT. This codes for CASSSWGATNEKLFF. Variable domain in full (rest from reference TRBV27 and TRBJ1-4): EAQVTQNPRYLITVTGKKLTVTCSQNMNHEYMSWYRQDPGLGLRQIYYSMNVEVTDKGDVPEGYKVSRKEKRNFPLILESPSPNQTSLYFCASSSWGATNEKLFFGSGTQLSVL.